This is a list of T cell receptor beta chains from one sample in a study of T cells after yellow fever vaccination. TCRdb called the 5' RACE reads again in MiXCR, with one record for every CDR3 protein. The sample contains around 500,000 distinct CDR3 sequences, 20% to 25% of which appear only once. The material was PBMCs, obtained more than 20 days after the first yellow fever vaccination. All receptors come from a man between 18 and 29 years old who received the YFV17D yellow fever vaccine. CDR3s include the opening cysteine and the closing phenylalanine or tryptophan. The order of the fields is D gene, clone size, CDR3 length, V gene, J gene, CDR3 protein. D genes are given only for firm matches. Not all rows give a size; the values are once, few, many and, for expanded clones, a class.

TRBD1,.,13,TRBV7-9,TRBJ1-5,CASSRGQGQPQHF
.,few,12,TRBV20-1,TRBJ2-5,CSARARDGTQYF
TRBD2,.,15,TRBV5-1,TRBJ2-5,CASTRGAGGQETQYF
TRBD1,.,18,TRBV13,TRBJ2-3,CASSLVLGTGVSTDTQYF
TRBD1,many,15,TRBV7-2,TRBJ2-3,CASSPSSGQGSTQYF
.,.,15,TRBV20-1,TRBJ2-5,CSARGLADYQETQYF
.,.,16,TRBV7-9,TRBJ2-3,CASSLSPGLAEDTQYF
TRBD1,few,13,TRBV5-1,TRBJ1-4,CASSRTGTEKLFF
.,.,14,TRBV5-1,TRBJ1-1,CASSWGGADTEAFF
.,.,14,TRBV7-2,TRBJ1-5,CASTSGLSNQPQHF
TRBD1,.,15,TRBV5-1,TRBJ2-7,CASSQLTGPSYEQYF
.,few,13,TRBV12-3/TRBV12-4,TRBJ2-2,CASTRGPLGELFF
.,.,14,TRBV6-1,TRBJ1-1,CASRQTTMNTEAFF
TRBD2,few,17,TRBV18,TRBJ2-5,CASSLAGLAGFQETQYF
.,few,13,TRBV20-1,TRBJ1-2,CSSVDRDHYGYTF
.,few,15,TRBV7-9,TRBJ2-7,CASSLSGTWTGEQYF
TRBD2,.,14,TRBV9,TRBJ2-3,CASSQSGGGDTQYF
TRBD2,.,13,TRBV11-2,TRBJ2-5,CASRRGLAETQYF
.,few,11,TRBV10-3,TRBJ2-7,CAISEGLEQYF
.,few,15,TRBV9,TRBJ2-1,CASSVEEGPYNEQFF
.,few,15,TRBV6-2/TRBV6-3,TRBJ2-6,CASSYVLSGANVLTF
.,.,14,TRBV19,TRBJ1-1,CASSLGGTGAEAFF
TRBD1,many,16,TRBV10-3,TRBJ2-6,CANSGTGVSGANVLTF
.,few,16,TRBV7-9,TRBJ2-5,CASSSAGTSLQETQYF
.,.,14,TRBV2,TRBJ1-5,CASSELAGNQPQHF
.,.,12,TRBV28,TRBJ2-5,CASSLPTETQYF
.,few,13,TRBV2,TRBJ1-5,CASAFGVRQPQHF
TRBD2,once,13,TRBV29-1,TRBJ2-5,CSADRGGGETQYF
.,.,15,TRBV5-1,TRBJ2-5,CASSLRANYQETQYF
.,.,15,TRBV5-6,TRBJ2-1,CASSPLPGAEGEQFF
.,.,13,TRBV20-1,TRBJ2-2,CSAQGRNTGELFF
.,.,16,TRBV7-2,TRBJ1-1,CASSPQTGRMNTEAFF
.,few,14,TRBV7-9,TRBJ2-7,CASSPVGTTWEQYF
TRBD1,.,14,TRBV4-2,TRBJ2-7,CASSLGTGAREQYF
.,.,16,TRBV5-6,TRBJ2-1,CASSSEHVGTTDEQFF
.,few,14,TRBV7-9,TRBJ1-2,CASSSGDPNYGYTF
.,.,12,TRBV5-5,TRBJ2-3,CASSQSIDTQYF
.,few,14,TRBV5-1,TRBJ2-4,CASTSGIAKNIQYF
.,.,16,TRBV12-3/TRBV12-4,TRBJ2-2,CASSLGAFGRTGELFF
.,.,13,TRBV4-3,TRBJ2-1,CASSHLPSGEQFF
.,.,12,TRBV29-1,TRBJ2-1,CSVEVPADEQFF
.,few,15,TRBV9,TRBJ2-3,CASSVGLWNPDTQYF
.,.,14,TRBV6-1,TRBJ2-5,CASTPGLTQETQYF
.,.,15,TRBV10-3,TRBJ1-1,CAISESRAPGTEAFF
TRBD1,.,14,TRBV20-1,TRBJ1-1,CSATIQGAYTEAFF
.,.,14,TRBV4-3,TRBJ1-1,CASSPVGGGAEAFF
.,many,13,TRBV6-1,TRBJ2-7,CASSEGGSYEQYF
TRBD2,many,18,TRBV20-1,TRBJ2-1,CSARGGLAGGSSLDEQFF